The 25 T cell receptor beta chains presented below share a single source sample, sequenced in a study of PD-1 blockade in classical Hodgkin lymphoma. Time point indicated: cycle 4 day 1 (C4D1), after six to seven weeks of nivolumab. Every single patient, without exception, relapsed after autologous stem cell transplantation, and brentuximab vedotin exposure varied. The data were produced by immunoSEQ multiplex PCR, yet TCRdb's version contains in-frame clones alone and is incomplete. The sample carries roughly 90,000 clones, over 80% recorded once. The sequencing used peripheral blood mononuclear cells (PBMCs), collected before the fourth cycle of nivolumab. These receptors all come from a human donor with classical Hodgkin lymphoma.

CDR3 nucleotides: TGTGCCTGGAGTTTAACGGGAAATAATTCACCCCTCCACTTT. Translated, it gives CAWSLTGNNSPLHF. The chain employs TRBV30 and TRBJ1-6; no reliable D call. The CDR3 consists of 14 residues. Trimming took off 2 bases at V and 5 bases at J, with 10 bases between the two ends. The germline CDR1 and CDR2 sequences are GTSNPN and SVGIG (reference sequence).

V and J are TRBV28 and TRBJ1-5, with TRBD1 as a possible D gene (5 bases). CDR1 MDHEN and CDR2 SYDVKM come from the germline V gene. The CDR3 totals 15 residues. Trimming stripped 1 base from V and 4 bases from J, with 11 bases between. The CDR3 sequence: CASSLLGGTNQPQHF. CDR3 sequence (DNA): TGTGCCAGCAGTTTATTGGGGGGGACGAATCAGCCCCAGCATTTT.

The J gene is TRBJ2-7, the V gene TRBV30; D may be TRBD1 or TRBD2 (6 bases each). CDR3 length: 14 residues. Trimming shortened V by 0 bases and J by 5 bases, and 14 bases separated the two germline ends. Germline V gives CDR1 GTSNPN, CDR2 SVGIG (reference sequence). CDR3 region: CAWSVPVGGHEQYF. The CDR3 DNA reads as TGTGCCTGGAGTGTACCGGTAGGGGGGCACGAGCAGTACTTC.

This chain connects TRBV7-2 to TRBJ2-7, with TRBD1 matching over 7 bases. V gave up 2 bases and J gave up 6 bases; unmatched junction bases: 7. Germline CDR1 is SGHTA and CDR2 is FQGNSA. This CDR3 is 14 amino acids long. DNA for the CDR3: TGTGCCAGCAGCTTATACAGGGGCCAACCCGAGCAGTACTTC. The encoded protein is CASSLYRGQPEQYF.

The chain is built from TRBV6-1 and TRBJ1-5; maybe TRBD1 (6 bases). This CDR3 contains 13 residues. Trimming removed 0 bases at V and 7 bases at J, with 7 bases between. Germline V lookup: CDR1 MNHNS, CDR2 SASEGT. This chain's CDR3 is CASSEAQGQPQHF. The CDR3 DNA follows: TGTGCCAGCAGTGAAGCGCAGGGGCAGCCCCAGCATTTT.

The chain carries TRBV18 and TRBJ2-2; 8 bases align to TRBD2. V lost 4 bases and J lost 7; bases outside the gene matches: 14. The V gene's germline CDR1 is KGHSH and CDR2 LQKENI. There are 17 residues in the CDR3. In DNA form, the CDR3 reads TGTGCCAGCTCACTCCCGACTAGCGCTCGGGACGGCGGGGAGCTGTTTTTT. This gives the protein CASSLPTSARDGGELFF.

This clone was seen a single time. J is TRBJ2-2 and V is TRBV4-2, with D perhaps matching TRBD1 (5 bases). The CDR3 spans 14 residues. Germline V gives CDR1 LGHNA, CDR2 YNFKEQ. The V end was cut by 5 bases, the J end by 6 bases, with 13 bases between. In DNA form, the CDR3 reads TGTGCCAGCAGCTTCATAGGGGTAGCCGGGGAGCTGTTTTTT. Translated, it gives CASSFIGVAGELFF.

The genes are TRBV19 and TRBJ1-1; TRBD1 matches at 8 bases. The CDR3 has 15 residues. The V segment lost 1 base and the J segment 5 bases; nucleotides outside the gene matches: 6. The germline gives CDR1 LNHDA, CDR2 SQIVND (reference sequence). CDR3 coding DNA: TGTGCCAGTAGTATAGCTGGACAGGGAGGGACTGAAGCTTTCTTT. This sequence encodes CASSIAGQGGTEAFF.

CDR3 DNA: TGTGCCAGCAGCGTAGTTGGGCGGGAGAGCGATACGCAGTATTTT. As protein: CASSVVGRESDTQYF. V usage is TRBV9 and J usage is TRBJ2-3; 7 nucleotides match TRBD2. J lost 6 bases, V lost 0 bases, and 7 bases had no gene match. The CDR3 spans 15 residues. CDR1 and CDR2 from the germline V gene are SGDLS and YYNGEE.

In its sample, this clone was seen many times. The sample carries other DNA sequences with the same CDR3. The genes are TRBV5-1 and TRBJ1-1; 10 nucleotides agree with TRBD1. From germline, CDR1 is SGHRS and CDR2 YFSETQ. The CDR3 length is 14 residues. V trimming: 3 bases; J trimming: 3 bases; junction bases outside the gene matches: 2. The CDR3 region has the DNA TGCGCCAGCAGCTCGGACAGGGGGGACACTGAAGCTTTCTTT. It translates to CASSSDRGDTEAFF.

This chain joins TRBV28 and TRBJ2-4, with D possibly TRBD2 on 7 matching bases. V was clipped by 3 bases and J by 1 base, with 13 bases between them. There are 16 residues in the CDR3. Per germline, CDR1 MDHEN and CDR2 SYDVKM. This chain's CDR3 is CASSFAGAVAKNIQYF. The CDR3 nucleotides are TGTGCCAGCAGTTTTGCGGGGGCCGTGGCCAAAAACATTCAGTACTTC.

The chain is built from TRBV11-1 and TRBJ2-1; maybe TRBD2 (6 bases). The CDR3 runs to 17 residues. Trimming cost V 1 base and J 10 bases, with 23 bases left between them. Germline CDR1 is SGHAT and CDR2 is FQDESV (reference sequence). In DNA form, the CDR3 reads TGTGCCAGCAGCTTAGTCGCGGCGGGGACCCGAACAGGAGAGCAGTTCTTC. It encodes CASSLVAAGTRTGEQFF.

V is TRBV5-5 and J is TRBJ1-5; D not resolved. The CDR3 runs 15 residues. V lost 1 base and J lost 1, with 9 bases in between. Germline V gene data show CDR1 as SGHKS and CDR2 as YYEKEE (reference sequence). DNA for the CDR3: TGTGCCAGCAGCTTGTATTGGGGAAGCAATCAGCCCCAGCATTTT. It translates to CASSLYWGSNQPQHF.

The chain employs TRBV4-3 and TRBJ2-1, with D unresolved. With 1 base removed from V and 0 bases from J, the gap between germline ends came to 7 bases. Germline V CDR1 and CDR2: LGHNA, YSLEER. The CDR3 spans 15 residues. CDR3 sequence reads: CASSQVTYSYNEQFF. In nucleotides, the CDR3 is TGCGCCAGCAGCCAAGTTACCTACTCCTACAATGAGCAGTTCTTC.

The chain employs TRBV10-3 and TRBJ1-3; the D is unclear. Trimming pared 8 bases from V and 4 bases from J, leaving 12 bases between. The CDR3 is 13 amino acids. Germline V gives CDR1 ENHRY, CDR2 SYGVKD. CDR3 bases: TGTGCCATCGGGTTCAGCGGAGGAAACACCATATATTTT. This codes for CAIGFSGGNTIYF.

This clone showed up just a few times. The chain links TRBV10-3 to TRBJ1-2, with TRBD1 identical over 10 bases. CDR3 length: 13 residues. The V and J ends lost 10 bases and 5 bases, in that order; junction bases with no gene match: 7. Germline CDR1 reads ENHRY; CDR2 reads SYGVKD. Written as DNA, the CDR3 is TGTGCCAATTCGGACAGGGGGGAGTATGGCTACACCTTC. Its translation is CANSDRGEYGYTF.

V is TRBV10-3 and J is TRBJ2-5; D may be TRBD1 (5 bases). Deletions cut 10 bases from V and 2 bases from J, with 14 bases between. Germline V gene lookup returns CDR1 ENHRY and CDR2 SYGVKD. The CDR3 runs to 13 residues. CDR3 coding DNA: TGTGCCACCGGACAAGGAACACAAGAGACCCAGTACTTC. Encoded protein: CATGQGTQETQYF.

V usage is TRBV10-3 and J usage is TRBJ2-7; TRBD2 matches at 12 bases. V shed 6 bases, J shed 7 bases, and the junction held 7 bases outside the gene matches. Germline V CDR1 and CDR2: ENHRY, SYGVKD. The CDR3 is 14 residues long. The CDR3 loop is CAISALAGGGEQYF. The CDR3 DNA follows: TGTGCCATCAGCGCACTAGCGGGAGGAGGGGAGCAGTACTTC.

The rearrangement joins TRBV5-4 to TRBJ2-5, with a weak D call TRBD1 (6 bases). The CDR3 sequence is 15 residues long. V lost 0 bases and J 2 bases, leaving 11 bases between the germline ends. The V gene's germline CDR1 is SGHNT and CDR2 YYREEE (reference sequence). The CDR3, as DNA: TGTGCCAGCAGCTTGGACCCGGGACAACAAGAGACCCAGTACTTC. The encoded protein is CASSLDPGQQETQYF. Variable domain in full (rest from reference TRBV5-4 and TRBJ2-5): ETGVTQSPTHLIKTRGQQVTLRCSSQSGHNTVSWYQQALGQGPQFIFQYYREEENGRGNFPPRFSGLQFPNYSSELNVNALELDDSALYLCASSLDPGQQETQYFGPGTRLLVL.

The chain recombines TRBV6-4 with TRBJ1-1; 11 bases agree with TRBD1. The CDR3 is 13 amino acids. The J segment lost 8 bases and the V segment lost 6 bases, leaving 5 bases of the junction unmatched. Germline assignment: CDR1 MRHNA and CDR2 SNTAGT. The CDR3 nucleotides read TGTGCCAGCAGCCGGACAGGGGGCAGCGAAGCTTTCTTT. It yields the protein CASSRTGGSEAFF.

The genes are TRBV19 and TRBJ1-5; 7 nucleotides align to TRBD1. CDR3 length: 18 residues. Trimming took 3 bases from V and 2 from J; bases not matched to a gene: 13. Per the germline V gene, CDR1 is LNHDA and CDR2 is SQIVND (reference sequence). CDR3 sequence (DNA): TGTGCCAGTAGTATTTCCGCCGGGGGCGGGACAGGCAATCAGCCCCAGCATTTT. This encodes CASSISAGGGTGNQPQHF.

The chain couples TRBV6-4 to TRBJ2-2; D is uncertain. This CDR3 is built from 13 residues. The V end lost 6 bases, the J end lost 2 bases, and 7 bases lay between the germline ends. Germline CDR1 reads MRHNA; CDR2 reads SNTAGT. The CDR3, as DNA: TGTGCCAGCAGCCCCCCAAACACCGGGGAGCTGTTTTTT. Amino acid sequence: CASSPPNTGELFF.

The chain couples TRBV6-5 to TRBJ2-7; D is undetermined. Trimming took 2 bases from V and 7 from J, leaving 15 bases between them. The CDR3 contains 14 residues. Germline V gene lookup returns CDR1 MNHEY and CDR2 SVGAGI. CDR3 DNA sequence: TGTGCCAGCAGTTACGGGATCCTTGCTGGTGAGCAGTACTTC. Protein sequence: CASSYGILAGEQYF.

This chain's CDR3 is CASSAHRGEQYF. In DNA, the CDR3 is TGTGCCAGCAGTGCTCACAGGGGCGAGCAGTACTTC. The chain employs TRBV6-6 and TRBJ2-7; 7 positions agree with TRBD1. Trimming removed 5 bases from V and 6 bases from J; junction bases left unmatched: 4. The CDR3 length is 12 residues. CDR1 MNHNY and CDR2 SVGAGI come from the germline V gene (reference sequence).

The gene calls are TRBV6-4 and TRBJ1-1, with D hard to call. The germline V gene encodes CDR1 MRHNA and CDR2 SNTAGT. The CDR3 is 13 amino acids. V lost 6 bases to trimming and J lost 2 bases, with 10 bases between them. The CDR3 reads CASSVDINTEAFF. The CDR3 DNA is TGTGCCAGCAGCGTCGACATAAACACTGAAGCTTTCTTT.